Included here is one T cell receptor beta chain sequence, with context. The antigen remains undetermined. The entry originates in a study of cytomegalovirus exposure and HLA in healthy donors. Amplification used 60 Vbeta primers and 13 Jbeta primers. Assay: immunoSEQ multiplex PCR; the TCRdb copy retains only in-frame clones and omits some. This sample's table has around 75,000 clones. The study, taken as a whole, reports: A later analysis reported that several of the most significant clusters appeared to be linked to common viral pathogens, among them Epstein-Barr virus.

The sequenced sample consisted of PBMCs. The receptor was derived from a man in his fifties or sixties in good health and CMV-seropositive.

CDR3 in DNA: TGTGCCAGCAGGAACAGATCTAGCACAGATACGCAGTATTTT. This gives the protein CASRNRSSTDTQYF. The rearrangement links TRBV7-3 to TRBJ2-3; D gene ambiguous. Germline V gene sequence: CDR1 SGHTA, CDR2 FQGTGA. V lost 6 bases to trimming and J lost 0 bases, with 10 bases between them. The CDR3 spans 14 residues.